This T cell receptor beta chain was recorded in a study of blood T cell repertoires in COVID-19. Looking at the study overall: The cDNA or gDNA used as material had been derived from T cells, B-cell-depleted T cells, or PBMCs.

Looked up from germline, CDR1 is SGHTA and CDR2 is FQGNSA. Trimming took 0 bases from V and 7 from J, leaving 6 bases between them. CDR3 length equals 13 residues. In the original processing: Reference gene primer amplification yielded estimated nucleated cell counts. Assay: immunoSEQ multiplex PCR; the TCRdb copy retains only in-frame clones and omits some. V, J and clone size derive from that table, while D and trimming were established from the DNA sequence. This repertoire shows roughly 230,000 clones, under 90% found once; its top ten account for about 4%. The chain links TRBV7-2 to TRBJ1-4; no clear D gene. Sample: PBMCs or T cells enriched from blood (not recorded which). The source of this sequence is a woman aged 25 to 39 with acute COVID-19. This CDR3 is CASSLAPGEKLFF. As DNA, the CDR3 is TGTGCCAGCAGCTTAGCGCCGGGTGAAAAACTGTTTTTT. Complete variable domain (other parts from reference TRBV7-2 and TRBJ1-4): GAGVSQSPSNKVTEKGKDVELRCDPISGHTALYWYRQSLGQGLEFLIYFQGNSAPDKSGLPSDRFSAERTGGSVSTLTIQRTQQEDSAVYLCASSLAPGEKLFFGSGTQLSVL.